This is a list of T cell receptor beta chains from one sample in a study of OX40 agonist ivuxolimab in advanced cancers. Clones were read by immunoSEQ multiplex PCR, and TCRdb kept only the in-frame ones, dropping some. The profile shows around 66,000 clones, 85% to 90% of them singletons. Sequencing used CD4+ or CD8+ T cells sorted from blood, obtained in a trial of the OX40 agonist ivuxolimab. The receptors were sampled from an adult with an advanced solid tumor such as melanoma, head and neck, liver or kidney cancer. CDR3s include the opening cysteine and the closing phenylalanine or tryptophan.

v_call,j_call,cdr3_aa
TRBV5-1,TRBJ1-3,CASSLMADGNTIYF
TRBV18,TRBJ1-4,CASSPGTGDEKLFF
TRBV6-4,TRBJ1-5,CASSRVRARQPQHF
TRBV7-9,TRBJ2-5,CASSLVVGDRVRETQYF
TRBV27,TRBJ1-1,CASSLSYARRTEAFF
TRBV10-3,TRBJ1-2,CAIKAGADRYGYTF
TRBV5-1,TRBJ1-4,CASSSSPVELNEKLFF
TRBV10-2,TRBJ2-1,CASRSGRGNEQFF
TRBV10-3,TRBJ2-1,CAISKDPYNEQFF
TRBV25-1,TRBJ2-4,CASSVAGGPENIQYF
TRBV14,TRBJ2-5,CASSQDNSETQYF
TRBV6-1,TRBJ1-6,CASKNLMSSPLHF
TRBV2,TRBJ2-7,CASKSKTEQYF
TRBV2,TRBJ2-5,CASPRGTADQETQYF
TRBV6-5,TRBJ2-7,CASSYGREQYF
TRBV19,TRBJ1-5,CASRPQDRGIQPQHF
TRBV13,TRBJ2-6,CASSFGQGGANVLTF
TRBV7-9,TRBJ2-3,CATSETGNTQYF
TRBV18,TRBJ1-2,CASSPDLHFGGYTF
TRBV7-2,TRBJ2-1,CASRQTREAGGGFF
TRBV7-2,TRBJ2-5,CASTLIGLGGRETQYF
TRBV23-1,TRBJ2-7,CASSQSGPYEQYF
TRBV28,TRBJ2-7,CASSPTRTDSDEQYF
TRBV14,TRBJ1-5,CASSQDRSQPQHF
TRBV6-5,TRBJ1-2,CASSYDREHGYTF
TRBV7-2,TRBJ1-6,CASSLNMGSPLHF
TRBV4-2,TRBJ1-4,CASSAVRGQDNEKLFF
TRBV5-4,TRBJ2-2,CASSYGQDTGELFF
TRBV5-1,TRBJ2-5,CASSLLGKGTQYF
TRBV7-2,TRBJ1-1,CASSPTAGPGFTGAFF
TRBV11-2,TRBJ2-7,CASSLGRGVSYEQYF
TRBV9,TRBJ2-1,CASSFGVAIDEQFF
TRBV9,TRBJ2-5,CASSGGTGWETQYF
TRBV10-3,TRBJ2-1,CAISYGFLRQDEQFF
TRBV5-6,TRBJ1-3,CASSLALSSGNTIYF
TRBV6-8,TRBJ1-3,CASSYPDLRTGAGNTIYF
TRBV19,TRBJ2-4,CATYDGGGLNIQYF
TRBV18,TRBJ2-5,CASSPIRGQGTQETQYF
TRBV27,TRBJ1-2,CASSQTGGGYGYTF
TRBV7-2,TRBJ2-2,CASSPQQTGELFF
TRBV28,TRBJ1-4,CASSRGQRREKLFF
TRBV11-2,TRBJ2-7,CASSLDGGWNYEQYF
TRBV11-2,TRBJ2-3,CASSYRALGDTQYF
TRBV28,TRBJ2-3,CASSSYTFSSTDTQYF
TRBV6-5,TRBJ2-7,CASSSRLAGGHEQYF
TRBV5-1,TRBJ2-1,CASSGTAGRLGNNEQFF
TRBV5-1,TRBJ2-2,CASSSWQNTNTGELFF
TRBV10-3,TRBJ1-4,CAISEGRGDEKLFF
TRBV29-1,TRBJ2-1,CSADRGQGNEQFF
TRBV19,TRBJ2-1,CASSFGQDYNEQFF
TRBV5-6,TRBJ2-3,CASSLADGFLTDTQYF
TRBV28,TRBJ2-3,CASSPAGGGDTQYF